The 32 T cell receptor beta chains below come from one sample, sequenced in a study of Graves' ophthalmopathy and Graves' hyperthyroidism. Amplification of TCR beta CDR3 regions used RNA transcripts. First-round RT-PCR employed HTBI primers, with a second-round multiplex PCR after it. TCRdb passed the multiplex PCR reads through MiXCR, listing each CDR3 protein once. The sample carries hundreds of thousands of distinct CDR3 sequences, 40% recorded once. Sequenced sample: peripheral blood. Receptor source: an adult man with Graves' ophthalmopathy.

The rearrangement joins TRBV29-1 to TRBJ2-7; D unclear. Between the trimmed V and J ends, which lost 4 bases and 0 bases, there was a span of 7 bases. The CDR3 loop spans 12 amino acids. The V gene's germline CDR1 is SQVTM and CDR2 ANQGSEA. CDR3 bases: TGCAGCGTTGGAGGACCCTCCTACGAGCAGTACTTC. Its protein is CSVGGPSYEQYF.

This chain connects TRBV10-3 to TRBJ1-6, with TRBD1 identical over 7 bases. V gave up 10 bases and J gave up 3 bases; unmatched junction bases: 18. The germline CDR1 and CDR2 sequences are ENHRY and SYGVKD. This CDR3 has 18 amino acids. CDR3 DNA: TGTGCCAGCGCTTCATTTTCCCCAGGGACAGTCTATAATTCACCCCTCCACTTT. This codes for CASASFSPGTVYNSPLHF.

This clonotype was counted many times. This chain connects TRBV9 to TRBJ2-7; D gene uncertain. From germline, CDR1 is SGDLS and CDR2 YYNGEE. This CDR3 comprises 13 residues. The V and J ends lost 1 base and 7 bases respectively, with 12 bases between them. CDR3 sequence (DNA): TGTGCCAGCAGCGTATCAACCAAATCTGAGCAGTACTTC. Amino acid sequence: CASSVSTKSEQYF.

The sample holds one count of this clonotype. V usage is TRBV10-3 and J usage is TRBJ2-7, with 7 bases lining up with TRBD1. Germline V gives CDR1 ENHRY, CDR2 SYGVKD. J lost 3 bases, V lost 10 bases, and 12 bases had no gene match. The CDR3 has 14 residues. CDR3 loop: CASRPVGTVYEQYF. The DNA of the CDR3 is TGTGCCAGCAGGCCGGTCGGGACAGTCTACGAGCAGTACTTC.

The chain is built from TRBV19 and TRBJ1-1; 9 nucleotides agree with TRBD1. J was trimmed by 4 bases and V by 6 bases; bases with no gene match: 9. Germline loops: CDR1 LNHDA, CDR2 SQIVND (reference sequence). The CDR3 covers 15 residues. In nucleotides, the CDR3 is TGTGCCAGTAGCGTCCTTGGACAGGGGTTCACTGAAGCTTTCTTT. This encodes CASSVLGQGFTEAFF.

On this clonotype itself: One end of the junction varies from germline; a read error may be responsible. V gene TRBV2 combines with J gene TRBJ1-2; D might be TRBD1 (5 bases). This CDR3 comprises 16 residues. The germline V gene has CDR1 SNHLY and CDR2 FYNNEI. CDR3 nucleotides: TGCGCCAGCAGCCGAGGGACTAGCGGAGGGGATGGAGGCTACACCTTC. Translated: CASSRGTSGGDGGYTF.

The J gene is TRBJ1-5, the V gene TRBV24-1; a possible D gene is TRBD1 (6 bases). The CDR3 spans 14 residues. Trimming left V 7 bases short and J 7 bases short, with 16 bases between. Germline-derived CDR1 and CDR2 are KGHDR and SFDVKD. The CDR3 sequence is CATSSQVQGQPQHF. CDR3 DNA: TGTGCCACCAGCAGCCAAGTCCAGGGGCAGCCCCAGCATTTT.

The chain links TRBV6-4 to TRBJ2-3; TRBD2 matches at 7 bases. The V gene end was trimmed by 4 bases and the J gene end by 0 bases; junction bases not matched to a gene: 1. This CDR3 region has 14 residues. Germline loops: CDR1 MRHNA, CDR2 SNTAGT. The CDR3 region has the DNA TGTGCCAGCAGTGCGGGGGGAAGCACAGATACGCAGTATTTT. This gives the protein CASSAGGSTDTQYF.

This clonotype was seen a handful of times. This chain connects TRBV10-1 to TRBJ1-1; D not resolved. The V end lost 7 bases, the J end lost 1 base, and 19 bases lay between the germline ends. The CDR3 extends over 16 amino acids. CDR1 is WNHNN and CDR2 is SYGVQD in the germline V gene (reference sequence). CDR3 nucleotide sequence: TGCGCCAGCATTACTCCGCGGGCAGGACCGAACACTGAAGCTTTCTTT. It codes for CASITPRAGPNTEAFF.

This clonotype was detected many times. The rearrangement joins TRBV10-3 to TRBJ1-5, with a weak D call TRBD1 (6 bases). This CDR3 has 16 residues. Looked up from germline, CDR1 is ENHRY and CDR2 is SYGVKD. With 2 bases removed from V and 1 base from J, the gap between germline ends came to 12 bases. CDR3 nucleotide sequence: TGTGCCATCAGTGAGAACAGGGTGGGGAGCAATCAGCCCCAGCATTTT. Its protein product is CAISENRVGSNQPQHF.

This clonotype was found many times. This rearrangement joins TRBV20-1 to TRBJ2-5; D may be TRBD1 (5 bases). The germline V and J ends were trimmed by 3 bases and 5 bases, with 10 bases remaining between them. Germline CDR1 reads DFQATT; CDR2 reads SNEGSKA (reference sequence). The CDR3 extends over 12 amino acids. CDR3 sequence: CSARGPGETQYF. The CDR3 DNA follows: TGCAGTGCTAGGGGGCCTGGGGAGACCCAGTACTTC.

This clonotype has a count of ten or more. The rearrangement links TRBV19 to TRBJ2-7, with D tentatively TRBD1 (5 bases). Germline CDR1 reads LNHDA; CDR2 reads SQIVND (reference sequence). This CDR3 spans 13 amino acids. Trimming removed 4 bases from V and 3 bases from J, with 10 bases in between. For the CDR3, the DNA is TGTGCCAGTAGTAAACAGGAGAGCTACGAGCAGTACTTC. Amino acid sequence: CASSKQESYEQYF.

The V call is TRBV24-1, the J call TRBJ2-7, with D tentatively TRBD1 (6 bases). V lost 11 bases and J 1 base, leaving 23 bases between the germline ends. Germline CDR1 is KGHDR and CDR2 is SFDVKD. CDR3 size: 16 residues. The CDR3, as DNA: TGTGCCAGCAGATTGAATGCACAGGGATTATCCTACGAGCAGTACTTC. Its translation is CASRLNAQGLSYEQYF.

The CDR3, as DNA: TGTGCCAGCAGGGAGGGACTTTGGGAGACCCAGTACTTC. It encodes CASREGLWETQYF. The chain employs TRBV7-2 and TRBJ2-5, with TRBD2 as a possible D gene (6 bases). The CDR3 extends over 13 amino acids. Germline-derived CDR1 and CDR2 are SGHTA and FQGNSA. V shed 6 bases and J shed 5 bases, with 13 bases lying between them.

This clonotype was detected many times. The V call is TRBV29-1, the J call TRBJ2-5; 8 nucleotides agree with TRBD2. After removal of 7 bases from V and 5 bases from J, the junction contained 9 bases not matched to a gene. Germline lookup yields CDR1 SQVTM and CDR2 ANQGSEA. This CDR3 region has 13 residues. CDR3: CSANSGTVETQYF. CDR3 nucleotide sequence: TGCAGCGCGAATAGCGGGACCGTCGAGACCCAGTACTTC.

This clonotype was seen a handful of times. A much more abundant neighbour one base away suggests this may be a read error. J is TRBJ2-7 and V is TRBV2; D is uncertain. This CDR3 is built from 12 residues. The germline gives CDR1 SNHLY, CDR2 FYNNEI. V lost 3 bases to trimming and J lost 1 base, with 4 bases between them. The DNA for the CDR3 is TGTGCCAGCAGTGACAGATCCTACGAGCAGTACTTC. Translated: CASSDRSYEQYF.

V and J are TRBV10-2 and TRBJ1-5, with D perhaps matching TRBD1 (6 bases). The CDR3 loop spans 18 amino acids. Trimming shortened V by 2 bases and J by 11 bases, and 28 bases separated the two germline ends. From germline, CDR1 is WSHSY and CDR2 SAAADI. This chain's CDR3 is CASSERRGGQLISGSQHF. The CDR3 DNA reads TGCGCCAGCAGTGAGAGGAGGGGAGGACAGCTAATCTCCGGCTCCCAGCATTTT.

CDR3 loop: CSARDWVGDQETQYF. The CDR3 nucleotides are TGCAGTGCTAGAGATTGGGTAGGGGACCAAGAGACCCAGTACTTC. The chain employs TRBV20-1 and TRBJ2-5, with D possibly matching TRBD1 (5 bases). This CDR3 is 15 amino acids long. Germline values: CDR1 DFQATT, CDR2 SNEGSKA (reference sequence). V dropped 0 bases and J dropped 0 bases, with 11 bases sitting between them.

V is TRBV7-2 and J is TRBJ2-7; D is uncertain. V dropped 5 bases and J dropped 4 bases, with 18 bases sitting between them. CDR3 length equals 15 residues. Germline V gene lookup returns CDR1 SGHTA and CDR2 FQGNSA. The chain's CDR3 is CASSVSEQTVYEQYF. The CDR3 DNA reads TGTGCCAGCAGCGTATCGGAACAGACCGTTTACGAGCAGTACTTC.

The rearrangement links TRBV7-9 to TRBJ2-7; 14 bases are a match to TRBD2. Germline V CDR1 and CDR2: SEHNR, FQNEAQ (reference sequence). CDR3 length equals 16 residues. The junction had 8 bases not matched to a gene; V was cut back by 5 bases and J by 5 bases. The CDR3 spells CASSPGLAGGQDEQYF. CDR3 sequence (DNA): TGTGCCAGCAGCCCCGGACTAGCGGGGGGCCAGGACGAGCAGTACTTC.

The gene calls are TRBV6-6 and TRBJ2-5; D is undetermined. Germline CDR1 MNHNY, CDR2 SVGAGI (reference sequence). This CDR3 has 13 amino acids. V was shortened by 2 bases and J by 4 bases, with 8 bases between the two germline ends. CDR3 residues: CASSYRVVETQYF. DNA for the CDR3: TGTGCCAGCAGTTACAGAGTGGTAGAGACCCAGTACTTC.

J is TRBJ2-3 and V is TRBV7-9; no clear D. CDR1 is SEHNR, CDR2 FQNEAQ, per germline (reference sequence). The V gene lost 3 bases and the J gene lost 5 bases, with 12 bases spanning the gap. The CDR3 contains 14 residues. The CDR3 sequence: CASSLSPDVDTQYF. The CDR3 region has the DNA TGTGCCAGCAGCTTGTCCCCTGATGTAGATACGCAGTATTTT.

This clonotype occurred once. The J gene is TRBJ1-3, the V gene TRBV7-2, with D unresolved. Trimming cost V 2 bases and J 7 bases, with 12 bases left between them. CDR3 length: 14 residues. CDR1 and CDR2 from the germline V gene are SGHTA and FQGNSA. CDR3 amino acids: CASSLFGIGNTIYF. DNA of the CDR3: TGTGCCAGCAGCTTATTTGGGATTGGGAACACCATATATTTT.

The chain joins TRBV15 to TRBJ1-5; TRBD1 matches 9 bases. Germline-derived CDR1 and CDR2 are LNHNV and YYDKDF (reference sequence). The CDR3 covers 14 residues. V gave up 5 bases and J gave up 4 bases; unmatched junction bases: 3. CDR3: CATSRDRENQPQHF. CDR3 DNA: TGTGCCACCAGCCGGGACAGGGAGAATCAGCCCCAGCATTTT.

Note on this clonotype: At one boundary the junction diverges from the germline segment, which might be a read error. CDR3 nucleotide sequence: TGCGCCAGCAGCCAAGATCTGGCAGGGGACAATCAGCCCCAGCATTTT. Encoded protein: CASSQDLAGDNQPQHF. J is TRBJ1-5 and V is TRBV5-4, with D tentatively TRBD1 (6 bases). Germline V gene data show CDR1 as SGHNT and CDR2 as YYREEE (reference sequence). The CDR3 has 16 residues.

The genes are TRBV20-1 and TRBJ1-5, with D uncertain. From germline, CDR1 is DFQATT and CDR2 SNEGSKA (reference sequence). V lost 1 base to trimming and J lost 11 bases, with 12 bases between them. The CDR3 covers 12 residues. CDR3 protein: CSARATLRSQHF. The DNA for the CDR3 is TGCAGTGCTAGAGCTACACTCCGGTCCCAGCATTTT.

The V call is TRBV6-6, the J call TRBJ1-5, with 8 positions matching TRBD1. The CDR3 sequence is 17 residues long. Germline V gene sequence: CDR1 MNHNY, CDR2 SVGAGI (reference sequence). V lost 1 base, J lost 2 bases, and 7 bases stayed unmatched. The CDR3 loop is CASSYLDRVGGNQPQHF. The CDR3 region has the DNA TGTGCCAGCAGTTACTTGGACAGGGTGGGGGGCAATCAGCCCCAGCATTTT.

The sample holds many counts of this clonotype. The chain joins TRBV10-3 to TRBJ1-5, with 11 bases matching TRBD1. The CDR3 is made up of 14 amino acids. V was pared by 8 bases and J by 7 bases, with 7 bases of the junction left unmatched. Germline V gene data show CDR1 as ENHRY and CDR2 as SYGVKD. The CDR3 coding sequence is TGTGCCATCCACCCGGGACAGGGGGACCAGCCCCAGCATTTT. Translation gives CAIHPGQGDQPQHF.

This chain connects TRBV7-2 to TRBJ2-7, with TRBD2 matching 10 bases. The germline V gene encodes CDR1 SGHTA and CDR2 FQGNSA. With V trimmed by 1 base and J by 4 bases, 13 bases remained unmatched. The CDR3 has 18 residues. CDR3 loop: CASSLERERGGIRYEQYF. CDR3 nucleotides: TGTGCCAGCAGCTTAGAACGCGAGCGGGGGGGGATCAGGTACGAGCAGTACTTC. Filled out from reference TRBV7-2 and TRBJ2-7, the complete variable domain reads GAGVSQSPSNKVTEKGKDVELRCDPISGHTALYWYRQSLGQGLEFLIYFQGNSAPDKSGLPSDRFSAERTGGSVSTLTIQRTQQEDSAVYLCASSLERERGGIRYEQYFGPGTRLTVT.

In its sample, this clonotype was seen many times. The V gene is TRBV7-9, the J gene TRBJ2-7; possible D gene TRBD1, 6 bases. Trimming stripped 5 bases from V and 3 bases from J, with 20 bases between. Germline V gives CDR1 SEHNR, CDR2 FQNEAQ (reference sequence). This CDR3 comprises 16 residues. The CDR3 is CASSHTNREWVYEQYF. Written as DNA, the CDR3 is TGTGCCAGCAGCCATACAAACAGGGAGTGGGTCTACGAGCAGTACTTC.

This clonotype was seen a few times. CDR3 nucleotides: TGCAGTGCTAGAAAGGACGAGCAGTACTTC. Translating gives CSARKDEQYF. The V call is TRBV20-1, the J call TRBJ2-7, with D unresolved. Germline-derived CDR1 and CDR2 are DFQATT and SNEGSKA (reference sequence). The CDR3 runs to 10 residues. V lost 2 bases and J lost 5, with 4 bases in between.

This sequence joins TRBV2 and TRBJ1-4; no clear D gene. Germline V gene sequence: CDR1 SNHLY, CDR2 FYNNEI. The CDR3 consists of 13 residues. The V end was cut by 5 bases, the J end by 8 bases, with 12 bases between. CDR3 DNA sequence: TGTGCCAGCAGTTTGACACCCCTGGAAAAACTGTTTTTT. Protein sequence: CASSLTPLEKLFF.